The TCR beta chain under discussion was sequenced for a study of blood T cell repertoires in COVID-19. Study-level background: Spain, Italy and the United States supplied samples that represented acute and convalescent COVID-19.

How the authors handled the data: From reference gene primer amplification, estimates of nucleated cell counts were derived. Generated by immunoSEQ multiplex PCR, the TCRdb table keeps only in-frame clones and is missing some. From that table come the V and J calls and clone size; the DNA was used to work out D and trimming. The sample contains fewer than 100,000 clones, 75% to 85% of which appear only once. Trimming left V 2 bases short and J 0 bases short, with 16 bases between. The germline gives CDR1 SGHVS, CDR2 FNYEAQ. This CDR3 region has 17 residues. The receptor was derived from a human donor in a cohort sampled during active COVID-19. The sequenced sample was peripheral blood. This rearrangement joins TRBV7-6 to TRBJ1-1, with a possible D match to TRBD1 (6 bases). For the CDR3, the DNA is TGTGCCAGCAGCTTATATGGGGTTGGGGACATGAACACTGAAGCTTTCTTT. It is translated as CASSLYGVGDMNTEAFF.